This TCR beta chain stems from a study of T cell responses to AZD1222 COVID-19 vaccine (dated by TCRdb to about 2021). Some background on the complete study: Because spike-specific TCR depth and breadth did not differ between the two schedules, AZD1222 recipients who got a second dose at roughly 4 weeks were pooled with those who got a second dose at roughly 12 weeks. Trial participants were enrolled by age into 18-55, 56-69 and 70-plus year subgroups, with around 150, 28 and 57 TCR-sequenced participants respectively. A total of more than 230 trial participants underwent TCR sequencing, of whom some 200 had received two doses of AZD1222 and approximately 26 had received two doses of the MenACWY control vaccine.

The CDR3 regions of human TCRbeta chains were analyzed by immunosequencing. Turning to the authors' computational methods: Repertoire TCRs were matched against a reference library of SARS-CoV-2-specific TCRs generated with the MIRA antigen-specificity platform. Breadth was defined as the fraction of unique TCRs that were SARS-CoV-2-associated, and depth was defined as the fraction of total T cells that were SARS-CoV-2-associated. Using the MIRA data, each spike-specific TCR was mapped to the spike region that the TCR reacts to and placed in a CD4 or CD8 class. Log10-transformed breadth and depth values were compared by one-way ANOVA with Sidak's multiple comparisons tests. The source is immuneACCESS, and TCRdb retained only in-frame sequences with V and J called. Part of the clones is not carried over; for the studies checked, unresolved V genes explain less than half of this, and the remainder is unexplained. V and J calls and clone size are those listed in that table; D and trimming were worked out from the DNA. Here the sample has about 94,000 clones; approximately 90% occur a single time. The ten biggest clones cover less than 15% of the sample.

The research as a whole found: Because no samples from the day 14 peak response were available, repertoires could be characterized only after the peak T cell response. Reportedly, close to half of the unique spike-specific TCRs recognized epitopes lying outside the regions that are mutated in the B.1.351 and B.1.1.7 variants. Most participants were white British and females outnumbered males, and the authors suggested that clonal diversity may have been underestimated. Vaccine-associated CD4 TCRs spanned the whole spike protein, with dominant responses in regions 160-218 and 743-854. Conclusions about previously exposed vaccinees are limited because only 5 or 6 AZD1222 recipients were SARS-CoV-2 seropositive at baseline. After two AZD1222 doses, both the breadth and the depth of spike-specific TCRs were significantly higher than at day 0 and than in MenACWY recipients. In the small 56-69-year group, the increase in depth fell short of significance, most likely because of low power.

The CDR3 holds 15 amino acids from the cysteine to the phenylalanine. The kept DNA is CDR3 alone, 45 bases in frame from the first base. The sample's time point label is to be understood as: baseline before first vaccination. The vaccinee samples were drawn from two UK trials, COV001 and COV002, one of which was a single-blind randomized controlled phase 2/3 trial testing AZD1222 (ChAdOx1 nCoV-19) in healthy adults. For TCRbeta chain sequencing, PBMC samples were collected from trial participants at day 0 and at day 28 after the second dose. A remark on this clone: It lacks a known antigen. No clone much larger than this one lies a single base away; base qualities are absent.

In this chain, TRBV21-1 is recombined with TRBJ1-5; the table calls TRBD1, which could not be checked here. TRBV21-1 is a listed pseudogene. The sequences come from peripheral blood, collected on day 0 of AZD1222 vaccination. The clonotype comes from an adult in good health. The CDR3 corresponds to CASKIGESSNQPQHF. The DNA sequence reads TGTGCCAGCAAGATAGGGGAATCTAGCAATCAGCCCCAGCATTTT.